The rows below give T cell receptor beta chains drawn from one sample of a study of T cell responses to AZD1222 COVID-19 vaccine. Only in-frame clones appear in the TCRdb table, and some are missing; sequencing was by immunoSEQ multiplex PCR. The top ten clones hold 1.5% to 2% of a sample with some 96,000 clones, 80% to 95% of them seen once. Source: peripheral blood, taken on day 0 of AZD1222 vaccination. These receptor sequences come from an adult in good health. The CDR3 runs from the conserved cysteine through the conserved F or W. The D gene is left open where the match is weak. The size field is filled for only some rows; it gives once, few, many or a size class.

J | size | D | V | CDR3
TRBJ1-2 | . | . | TRBV6-5 | CASTHGHMDLYGYTF
TRBJ2-3 | . | TRBD1 | TRBV4-2 | CASSQDLGQGTDTQYF
TRBJ2-1 | . | TRBD2 | TRBV2 | CASREGGGRSGEQFF
TRBJ2-3 | once | TRBD2 | TRBV6-5 | CASASGGSTDTQYF
TRBJ1-5 | . | . | TRBV2 | CASRGPGGQPQHF
TRBJ1-2 | . | . | TRBV18 | CASSPQAPRANYGYTF
TRBJ1-2 | . | . | TRBV5-1 | CASSPTVIYGYTF
TRBJ1-5 | . | . | TRBV5-4 | CASSLTGIDNQPQHF
TRBJ2-3 | . | TRBD2 | TRBV4-1 | CASSRSGTSGTDTQYF
TRBJ1-5 | . | . | TRBV27 | CASSLAAVSNQPQHF
TRBJ2-5 | once | . | TRBV9 | CASSVVGRIQETQYF
TRBJ1-4 | . | . | TRBV6-1 | CASSESLGTFVVGEKLFF
TRBJ2-7 | . | . | TRBV5-4 | CASSLALGTTPGEQYF
TRBJ2-6 | . | TRBD1 | TRBV28 | CASSNSQGAPGANVLTF